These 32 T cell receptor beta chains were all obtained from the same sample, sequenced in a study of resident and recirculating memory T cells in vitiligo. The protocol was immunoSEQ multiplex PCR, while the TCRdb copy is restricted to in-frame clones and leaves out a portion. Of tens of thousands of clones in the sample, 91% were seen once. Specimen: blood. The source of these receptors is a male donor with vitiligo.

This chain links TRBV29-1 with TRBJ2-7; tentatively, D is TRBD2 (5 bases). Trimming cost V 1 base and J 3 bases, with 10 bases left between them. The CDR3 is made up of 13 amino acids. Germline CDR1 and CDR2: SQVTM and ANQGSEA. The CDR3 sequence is CSVEGVEGYEQYF. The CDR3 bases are TGCAGCGTTGAAGGGGTTGAGGGCTACGAGCAGTACTTC.

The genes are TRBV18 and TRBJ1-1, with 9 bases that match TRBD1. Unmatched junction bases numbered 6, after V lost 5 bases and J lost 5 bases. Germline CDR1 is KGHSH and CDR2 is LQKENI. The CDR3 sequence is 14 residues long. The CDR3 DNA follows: TGTGCCAGCTCAACCCGGGACAGGGCGACTGAAGCTTTCTTT. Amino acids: CASSTRDRATEAFF.

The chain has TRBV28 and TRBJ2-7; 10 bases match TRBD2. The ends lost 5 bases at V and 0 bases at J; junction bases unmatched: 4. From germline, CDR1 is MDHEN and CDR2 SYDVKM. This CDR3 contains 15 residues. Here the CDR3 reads CASSPSSGSSYEQYF. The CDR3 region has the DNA TGTGCCAGCAGTCCCTCTAGCGGGAGCTCCTACGAGCAGTACTTC.

For the CDR3, the DNA is TGTGCCAGCTCGCCCCAGGAAACCGCTGGCTATGGCTACACCTTC. Its protein product is CASSPQETAGYGYTF. This chain connects TRBV18 to TRBJ1-2; D is ambiguous. The V and J ends lost 6 bases and 4 bases respectively, with 18 bases between them. Germline CDR1 and CDR2: KGHSH and LQKENI. The CDR3 runs to 15 residues.

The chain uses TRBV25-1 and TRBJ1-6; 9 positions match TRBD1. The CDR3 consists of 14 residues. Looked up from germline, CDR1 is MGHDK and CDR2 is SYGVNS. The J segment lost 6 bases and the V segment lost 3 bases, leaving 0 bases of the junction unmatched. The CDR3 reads CASSEGQGNSPLHF. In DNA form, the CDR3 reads TGTGCCAGCAGTGAGGGACAGGGTAATTCACCCCTCCACTTT. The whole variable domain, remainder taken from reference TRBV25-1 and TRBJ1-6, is EADIYQTPRYLVIGTGKKITLECSQTMGHDKMYWYQQDPGMELHLIHYSYGVNSTEKGDLSSESTVSRIRTEHFPLTLESARPSHTSQYLCASSEGQGNSPLHFGNGTRLTVT.

The CDR3 is CASSLGQFQETQYF. Written as DNA, the CDR3 is TGTGCCAGCAGCCTAGGACAGTTCCAAGAGACCCAGTACTTC. This sequence joins TRBV11-2 and TRBJ2-5, with D tentatively TRBD1 (6 bases). The V and J ends lost 5 bases and 1 base respectively, with 11 bases between them. Germline CDR1 is SGHAT and CDR2 is FQNNGV. The length of the CDR3 is 14 residues. Together with reference TRBV11-2 and TRBJ2-5, the CDR3 gives the full variable domain: EAGVAQSPRYKIIEKRQSVAFWCNPISGHATLYWYQQILGQGPKLLIQFQNNGVVDDSQLPKDRFSAERLKGVDSTLKIQPAKLEDSAVYLCASSLGQFQETQYFGPGTRLLVL.

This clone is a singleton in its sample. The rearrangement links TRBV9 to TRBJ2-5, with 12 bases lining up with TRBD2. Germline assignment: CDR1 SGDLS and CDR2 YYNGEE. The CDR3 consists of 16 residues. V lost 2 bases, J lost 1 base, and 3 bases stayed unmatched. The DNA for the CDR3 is TGTGCCAGCAGCGTGCTAGCGGGGGGGTCCCAAGAGACCCAGTACTTC. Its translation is CASSVLAGGSQETQYF. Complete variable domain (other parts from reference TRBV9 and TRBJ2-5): DSGVTQTPKHLITATGQRVTLRCSPRSGDLSVYWYQQSLDQGLQFLIQYYNGEERAKGNILERFSAQQFPDLHSELNLSSLELGDSALYFCASSVLAGGSQETQYFGPGTRLLVL.

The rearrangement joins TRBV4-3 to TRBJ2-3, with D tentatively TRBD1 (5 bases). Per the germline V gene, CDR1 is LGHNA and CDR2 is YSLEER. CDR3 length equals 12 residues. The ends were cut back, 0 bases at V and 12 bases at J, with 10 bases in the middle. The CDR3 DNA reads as TGCGCCAGCAGCCAAGATTATAGGGGCCAGTATTTT. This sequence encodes CASSQDYRGQYF.

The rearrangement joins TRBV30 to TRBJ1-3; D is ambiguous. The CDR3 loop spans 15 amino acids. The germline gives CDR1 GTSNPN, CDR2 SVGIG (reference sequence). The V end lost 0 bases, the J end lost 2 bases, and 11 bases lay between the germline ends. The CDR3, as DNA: TGTGCCTGGAGTGTACCCCGGCGGACTGGAAACACCATATATTTT. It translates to CAWSVPRRTGNTIYF.

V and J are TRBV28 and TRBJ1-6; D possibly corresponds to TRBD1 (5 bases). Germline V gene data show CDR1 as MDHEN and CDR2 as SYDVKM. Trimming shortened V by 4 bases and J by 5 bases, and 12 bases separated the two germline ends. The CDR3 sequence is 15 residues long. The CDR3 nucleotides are TGTGCCAGCAGTTCCCGCAGACAGAATAATTCACCCCTCCACTTT. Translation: CASSSRRQNNSPLHF.

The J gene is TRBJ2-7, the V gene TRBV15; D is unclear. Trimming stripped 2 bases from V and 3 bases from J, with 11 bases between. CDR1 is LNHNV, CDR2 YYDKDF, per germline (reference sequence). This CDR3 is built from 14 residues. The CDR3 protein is CATSRNHGDYEQYF. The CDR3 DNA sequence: TGTGCCACCAGCAGAAACCACGGTGACTACGAGCAGTACTTC.

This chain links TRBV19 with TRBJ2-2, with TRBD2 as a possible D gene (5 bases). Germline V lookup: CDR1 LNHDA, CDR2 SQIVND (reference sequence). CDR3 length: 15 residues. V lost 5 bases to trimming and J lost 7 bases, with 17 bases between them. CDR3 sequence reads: CASSSRPDRGGELFF. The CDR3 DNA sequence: TGTGCCAGTAGTTCTCGACCTGATCGGGGCGGGGAGCTGTTTTTT. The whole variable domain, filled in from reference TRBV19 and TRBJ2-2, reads DGGITQSPKYLFRKEGQNVTLSCEQNLNHDAMYWYRQDPGQGLRLIYYSQIVNDFQKGDIAEGYSVSREKKESFPLTVTSAQKNPTAFYLCASSSRPDRGGELFFGEGSRLTVL.

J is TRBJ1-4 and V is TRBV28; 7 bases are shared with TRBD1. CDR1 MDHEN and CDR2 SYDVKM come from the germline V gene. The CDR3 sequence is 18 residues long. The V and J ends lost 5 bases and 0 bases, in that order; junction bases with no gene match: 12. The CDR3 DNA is TGTGCCAGCAGTCCTAGGAGACAGGGATCTGCAACTAATGAAAAACTGTTTTTT. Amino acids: CASSPRRQGSATNEKLFF.

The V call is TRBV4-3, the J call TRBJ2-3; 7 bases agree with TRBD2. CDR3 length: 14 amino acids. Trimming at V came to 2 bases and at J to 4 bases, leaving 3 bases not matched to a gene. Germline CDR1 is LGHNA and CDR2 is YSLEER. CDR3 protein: CASSQRTRADTQYF. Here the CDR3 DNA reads TGCGCCAGCAGCCAACGGACTAGAGCAGATACGCAGTATTTT.

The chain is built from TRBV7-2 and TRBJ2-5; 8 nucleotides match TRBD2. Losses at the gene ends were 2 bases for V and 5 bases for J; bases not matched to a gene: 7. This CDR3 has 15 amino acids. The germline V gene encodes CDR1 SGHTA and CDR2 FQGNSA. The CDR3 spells CASSLKPLAVETQYF. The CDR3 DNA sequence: TGTGCCAGCAGCTTAAAACCACTAGCGGTTGAGACCCAGTACTTC.

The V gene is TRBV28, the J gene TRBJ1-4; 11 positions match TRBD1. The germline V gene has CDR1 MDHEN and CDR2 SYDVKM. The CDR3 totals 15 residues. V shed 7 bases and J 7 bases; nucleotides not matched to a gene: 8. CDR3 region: CASIGPGTGGEKLFF. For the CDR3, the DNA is TGTGCCAGCATCGGACCCGGGACAGGGGGTGAAAAACTGTTTTTT. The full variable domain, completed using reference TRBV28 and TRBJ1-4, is DVKVTQSSRYLVKRTGEKVFLECVQDMDHENMFWYRQDPGLGLRLIYFSYDVKMKEKGDIPEGYSVSREKKERFSLILESASTNQTSMYLCASIGPGTGGEKLFFGSGTQLSVL.

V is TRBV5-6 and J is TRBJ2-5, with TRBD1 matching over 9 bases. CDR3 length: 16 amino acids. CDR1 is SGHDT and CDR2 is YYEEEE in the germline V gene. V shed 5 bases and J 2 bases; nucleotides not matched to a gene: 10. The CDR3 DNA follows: TGTGCCAGCAGTCGTGACGCGGGACAGGGTCAAGAGACCCAGTACTTC. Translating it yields CASSRDAGQGQETQYF.

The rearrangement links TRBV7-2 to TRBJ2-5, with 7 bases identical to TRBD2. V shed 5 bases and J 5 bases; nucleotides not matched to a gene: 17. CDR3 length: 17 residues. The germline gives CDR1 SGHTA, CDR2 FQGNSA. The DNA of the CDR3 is TGTGCCAGCAGCGCCCGGGGGGAGGGACGAAGAGGGGAGACCCAGTACTTC. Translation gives CASSARGEGRRGETQYF.

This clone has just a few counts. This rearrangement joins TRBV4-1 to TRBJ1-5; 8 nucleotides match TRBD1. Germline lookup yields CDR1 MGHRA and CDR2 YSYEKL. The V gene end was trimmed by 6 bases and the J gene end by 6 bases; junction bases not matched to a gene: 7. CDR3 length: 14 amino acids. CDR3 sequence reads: CASRGQGSGQPQHF. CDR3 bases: TGCGCCAGCAGAGGACAGGGAAGCGGTCAGCCCCAGCATTTT.

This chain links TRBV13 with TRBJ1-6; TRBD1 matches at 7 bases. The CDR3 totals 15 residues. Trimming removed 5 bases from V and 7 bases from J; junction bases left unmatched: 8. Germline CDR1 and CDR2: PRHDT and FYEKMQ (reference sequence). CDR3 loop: CASSTRQGGNSPLHF. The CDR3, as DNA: TGTGCCAGCAGCACCCGACAGGGAGGAAATTCACCCCTCCACTTT.

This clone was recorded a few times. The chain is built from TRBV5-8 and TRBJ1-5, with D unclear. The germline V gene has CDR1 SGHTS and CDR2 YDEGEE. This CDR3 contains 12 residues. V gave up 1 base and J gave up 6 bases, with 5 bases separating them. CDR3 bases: TGTGCCAGCAGCTTGTACAGTCAGCCCCAGCATTTT. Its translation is CASSLYSQPQHF.

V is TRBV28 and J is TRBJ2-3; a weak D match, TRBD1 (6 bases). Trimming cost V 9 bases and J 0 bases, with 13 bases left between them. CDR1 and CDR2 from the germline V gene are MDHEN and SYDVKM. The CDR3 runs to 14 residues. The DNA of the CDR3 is TGTGCCAGTGACCAGGGGATTAGCACAGATACGCAGTATTTT. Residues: CASDQGISTDTQYF.

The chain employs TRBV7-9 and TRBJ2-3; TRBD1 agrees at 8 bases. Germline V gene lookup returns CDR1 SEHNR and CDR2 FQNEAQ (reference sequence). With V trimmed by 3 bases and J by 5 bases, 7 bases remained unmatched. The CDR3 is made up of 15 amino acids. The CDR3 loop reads CASSLDRVRGDTQYF. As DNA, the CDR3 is TGTGCCAGCAGCTTGGACAGGGTGAGGGGAGATACGCAGTATTTT.

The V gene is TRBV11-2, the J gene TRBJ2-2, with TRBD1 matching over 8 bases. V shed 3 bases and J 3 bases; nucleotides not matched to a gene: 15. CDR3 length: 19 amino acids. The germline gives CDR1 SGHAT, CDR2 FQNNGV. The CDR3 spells CASSFRRGPRRADTGELFF. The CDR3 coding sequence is TGTGCCAGCAGCTTCCGCAGGGGGCCTCGGCGCGCCGACACCGGGGAGCTGTTTTTT. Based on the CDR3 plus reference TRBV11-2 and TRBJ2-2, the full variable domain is EAGVAQSPRYKIIEKRQSVAFWCNPISGHATLYWYQQILGQGPKLLIQFQNNGVVDDSQLPKDRFSAERLKGVDSTLKIQPAKLEDSAVYLCASSFRRGPRRADTGELFFGEGSRLTVL.

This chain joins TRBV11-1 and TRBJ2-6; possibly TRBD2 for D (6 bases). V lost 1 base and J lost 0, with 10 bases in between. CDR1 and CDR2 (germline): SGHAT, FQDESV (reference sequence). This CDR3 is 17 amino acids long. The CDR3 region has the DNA TGTGCCAGCAGCTTAGGGGACTCTAGCTCTGGGGCCAACGTCCTGACTTTC. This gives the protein CASSLGDSSSGANVLTF.

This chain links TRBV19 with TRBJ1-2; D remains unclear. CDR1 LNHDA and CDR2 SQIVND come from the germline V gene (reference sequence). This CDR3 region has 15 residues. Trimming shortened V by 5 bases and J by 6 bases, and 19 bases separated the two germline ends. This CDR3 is CASSPFGLVGNGYTF. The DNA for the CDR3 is TGTGCCAGTAGTCCATTCGGGTTGGTCGGGAATGGCTACACCTTC.

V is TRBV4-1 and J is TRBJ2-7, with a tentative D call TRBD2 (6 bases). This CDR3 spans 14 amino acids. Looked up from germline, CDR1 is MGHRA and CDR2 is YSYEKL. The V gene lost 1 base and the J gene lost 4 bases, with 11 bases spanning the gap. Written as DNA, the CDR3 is TGCGCCAGCAGCCAAGGGGAGGCCGCATACGAGCAGTACTTC. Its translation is CASSQGEAAYEQYF.

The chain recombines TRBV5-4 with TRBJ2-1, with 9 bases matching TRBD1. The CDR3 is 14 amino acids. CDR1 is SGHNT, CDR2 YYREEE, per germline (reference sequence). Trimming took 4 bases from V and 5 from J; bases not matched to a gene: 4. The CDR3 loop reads CASSHRDRDNEQFF. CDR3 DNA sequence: TGTGCCAGCAGCCACCGGGACAGGGACAATGAGCAGTTCTTC.

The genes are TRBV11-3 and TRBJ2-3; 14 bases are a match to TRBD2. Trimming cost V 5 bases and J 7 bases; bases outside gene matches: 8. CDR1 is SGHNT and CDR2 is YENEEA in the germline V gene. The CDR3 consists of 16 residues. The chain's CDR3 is CASSGGTSGGINTQYF. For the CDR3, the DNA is TGTGCCAGCAGCGGGGGGACTAGCGGGGGAATCAATACGCAGTATTTT.

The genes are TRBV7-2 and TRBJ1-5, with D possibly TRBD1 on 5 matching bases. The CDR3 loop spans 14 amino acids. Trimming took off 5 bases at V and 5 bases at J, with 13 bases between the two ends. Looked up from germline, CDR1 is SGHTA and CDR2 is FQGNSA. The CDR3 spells CASSTDRGYQPQHF. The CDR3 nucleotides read TGTGCCAGCAGCACCGACAGAGGTTATCAGCCCCAGCATTTT.

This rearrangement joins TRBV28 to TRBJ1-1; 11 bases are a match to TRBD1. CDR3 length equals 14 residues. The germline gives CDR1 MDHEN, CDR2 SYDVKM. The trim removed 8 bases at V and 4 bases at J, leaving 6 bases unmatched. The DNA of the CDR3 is TGTGCCAGCGAACGGACAGGGGGCGCCACTGAAGCTTTCTTT. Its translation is CASERTGGATEAFF.

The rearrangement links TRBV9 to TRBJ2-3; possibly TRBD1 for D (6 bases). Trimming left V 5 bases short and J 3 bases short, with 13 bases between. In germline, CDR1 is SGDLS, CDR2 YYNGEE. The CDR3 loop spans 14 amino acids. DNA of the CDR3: TGTGCCAGCAGTAGAAAGGGGGAGACAGATACGCAGTATTTT. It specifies CASSRKGETDTQYF.